This T cell receptor beta chain was sequenced in a study of brain T cells in children with intractable seizures. Study-level results: Among the top 50 brain clones were public and private clonotypes. Absence of clones before surgery may stem from lower sequencing depth. Patients' HCMV serostatus was unknown; virus specificity rests on CDR3 similarity alone.

Surgery cases with the highest brain T cell transcript signatures were chosen for sequencing. Pre-surgery treatment included at least one anti-epileptic drug. This clone appeared a single time. Its target is unknown. TCRdb's table, derived via immunoSEQ multiplex PCR, lists solely in-frame clones and lacks some. The sample yields 3,500 to 4,000 clones, about three quarters seen once. Germline V gene lookup returns CDR1 LGHDT and CDR2 YNNKEL (reference sequence). The germline V and J ends were trimmed by 0 bases and 2 bases, with 11 bases remaining between them. This CDR3 comprises 16 residues. The V and J genes are TRBV3-1 (or the pseudogene TRBV3-2) and TRBJ2-1; D not certain. The TCR originated in a girl aged 2-10 years with Rasmussen encephalitis and intractable seizures. The specimen was resected brain tissue, collected at surgery. CDR3 protein: CASSQDFSVTYNEQFF. As DNA, the CDR3 is TGTGCCAGCAGCCAAGATTTTTCTGTTACCTACAATGAGCAGTTCTTC.